What follows are 15 T cell receptor beta chains derived from one specimen sequenced in a study of graft-versus-host responses after intestinal transplantation. These receptors are not linked to any known antigen. The protocol was immunoSEQ multiplex PCR, while the TCRdb copy is restricted to in-frame clones and leaves out a portion. The table lists more than 95,000 clones, roughly 87% of them singletons, with approximately 0.97% in the top ten. This specimen was unstimulated CD4+ T cells sorted from spleen or lymph node cells, taken before intestinal transplant. The receptor source for this set is a human donor who received an intestinal transplant.

V usage is TRBV5-1 and J usage is TRBJ2-7; 11 nucleotides agree with TRBD2. The V segment lost 1 base and the J segment 1 base; nucleotides outside the gene matches: 13. This CDR3 comprises 19 residues. Germline V gene lookup returns CDR1 SGHRS and CDR2 YFSETQ. CDR3 DNA: TGCGCCAGCAGCTTGCCTGGGACAGCCCTAGCGGGAGGATCCTACGAGCAGTACTTC. It encodes CASSLPGTALAGGSYEQYF.

The chain joins TRBV27 to TRBJ1-5; weak D call: TRBD1 (5 bases). V was shortened by 6 bases and J by 2 bases, with 17 bases between the two germline ends. CDR1 and CDR2 (germline): MNHEY, SMNVEV (reference sequence). This CDR3 contains 16 residues. This CDR3 is CASSPTPRAGNQPQHF. CDR3 coding DNA: TGTGCCAGCAGCCCAACGCCCAGGGCTGGCAATCAGCCCCAGCATTTT.

Notes on this clone: The same CDR3 is also encoded by other DNA sequences in this sample. The chain carries TRBV7-9 and TRBJ2-5, with D hard to call. This CDR3 comprises 11 residues. Per the germline V gene, CDR1 is SEHNR and CDR2 is FQNEAQ (reference sequence). Trimming pared 2 bases from V and 2 bases from J, leaving 0 bases between. DNA of the CDR3: TGTGCCAGCAGCTTACAAGAGACCCAGTACTTC. Its translation: CASSLQETQYF.

The rearrangement joins TRBV19 to TRBJ2-1, with 9 bases that match TRBD1. The germline gives CDR1 LNHDA, CDR2 SQIVND (reference sequence). This CDR3 is built from 16 residues. J was trimmed by 7 bases and V by 6 bases; bases with no gene match: 13. The CDR3 nucleotides are TGTGCCAGTAGCACACAAACAGGGGGCGCGGGTAATGAGCAGTTCTTC. It translates to CASSTQTGGAGNEQFF.

V gene TRBV28 combines with J gene TRBJ2-2, with a tentative D call TRBD2 (5 bases). V lost 7 bases to trimming and J lost 6 bases, with 9 bases between them. The V gene's germline CDR1 is MDHEN and CDR2 SYDVKM. The CDR3 length is 12 residues. As DNA, the CDR3 is TGTGCCAGCACTAGCCCCCCCGGGGAGCTGTTTTTT. As protein: CASTSPPGELFF.

This clone was observed a single time. The chain employs TRBV5-5 and TRBJ1-4; the match to TRBD1 covers 9 bases. Germline-derived CDR1 and CDR2 are SGHKS and YYEKEE (reference sequence). The CDR3 covers 14 residues. V shed 2 bases, J shed 8 bases, and the junction held 4 bases outside the gene matches. CDR3 in amino acids: CASSFGQGREKLFF. The CDR3 nucleotides read TGTGCCAGCAGCTTCGGACAGGGGCGAGAAAAACTGTTTTTT.

The rearrangement uses TRBV6-5 and TRBJ1-4; perhaps TRBD1 as D (5 bases). The germline gives CDR1 MNHEY, CDR2 SVGAGI. The ends were cut back, 5 bases at V and 10 bases at J, with 14 bases in the middle. This CDR3 spans 13 amino acids. The CDR3 loop is CASSGGVVGKLFF. Here the CDR3 DNA reads TGTGCCAGCAGTGGGGGGGTAGTTGGAAAACTGTTTTTT.

The CDR3 reads CASSYSTAYGYTF. The CDR3 region has the DNA TGTGCCAGCAGTTACTCGACAGCCTATGGCTACACCTTC. The chain recombines TRBV6-5 with TRBJ1-2, with D tentatively TRBD1 (5 bases). V was clipped by 0 bases and J by 4 bases, with 6 bases between them. CDR1 MNHEY and CDR2 SVGAGI come from the germline V gene. The CDR3 is 13 residues long.

The CDR3, as DNA: TGTGCCAGCACCGAATCACCGGGACAGGGAGGTGAAAAACTGTTTTTT. Translation: CASTESPGQGGEKLFF. The chain recombines TRBV2 with TRBJ1-4; 9 bases line up with TRBD1. CDR3 length: 16 amino acids. Losses at the gene ends were 7 bases for V and 7 bases for J; bases not matched to a gene: 13. CDR1 and CDR2 (germline): SNHLY, FYNNEI.

This chain connects TRBV2 to TRBJ1-2; D is perhaps TRBD1 (6 bases). Germline V CDR1 and CDR2: SNHLY, FYNNEI. This CDR3 contains 15 residues. Trimming pared 7 bases from V and 9 bases from J, leaving 24 bases between. The CDR3 coding sequence is TGTGCCAGCAAGGGAGGCGCTTCCGAGGGGGAGAGCTACACCTTC. Translation gives CASKGGASEGESYTF.

The chain joins TRBV7-9 to TRBJ1-3; D not certain. Germline CDR1 reads SEHNR; CDR2 reads FQNEAQ (reference sequence). Trimming cost V 1 base and J 10 bases, with 8 bases left between them. The CDR3 contains 12 residues. The CDR3 region is CASSLVEGTIYF. The CDR3 nucleotides read TGTGCCAGCAGCTTAGTTGAGGGAACCATATATTTT.

V gene TRBV5-6 combines with J gene TRBJ2-7; TRBD1 aligns across 10 bases. The CDR3 has 14 amino acids. Per germline, CDR1 SGHDT and CDR2 YYEEEE. The J segment lost 5 bases and the V segment lost 3 bases, leaving 5 bases of the junction unmatched. The CDR3 here is CASSSRDRGDEQYF. The CDR3 DNA is TGTGCCAGCAGCTCCCGGGACAGGGGCGACGAGCAGTACTTC.

This chain joins TRBV5-1 and TRBJ1-1, with 8 nucleotides matching TRBD1. CDR3 length: 16 amino acids. Trimming cost V 6 bases and J 1 base; bases outside gene matches: 11. Germline V gene sequence: CDR1 SGHRS, CDR2 YFSETQ. Here the CDR3 DNA reads TGCGCCAGCACTCCGGGACAGGCAATGGGGAACACTGAAGCTTTCTTT. This sequence encodes CASTPGQAMGNTEAFF.

V and J are TRBV19 and TRBJ1-5; 8 bases fit TRBD1. J lost 4 bases, V lost 8 bases, and 10 bases had no gene match. Per germline, CDR1 LNHDA and CDR2 SQIVND (reference sequence). The CDR3 is 15 residues long. CDR3 DNA sequence: TGTGCCAGTCGAGACCACCAGGGGGCAAATCAGCCCCAGCATTTT. Translated: CASRDHQGANQPQHF.

This chain uses TRBV25-1 with TRBJ1-5; D gene unclear. V was cut by 5 bases and J by 8 bases, with 7 bases left in between. Germline V gene sequence: CDR1 MGHDK, CDR2 SYGVNS. This CDR3 region has 11 residues. In nucleotides, the CDR3 is TGTGCCAGCAGTCCGTCCAAGCCCCAGCATTTT. Residues: CASSPSKPQHF.